The 2 T cell receptor beta chains listed next were all sequenced from one sample in a study of blood T cell repertoires in COVID-19. This table comes from immunoSEQ multiplex PCR, and its TCRdb copy is limited to in-frame clones, with some not included. The sample yields under 450,000 clones, approximately 89% seen once. Sample: peripheral blood. These receptors all stem from a woman aged 50 to 60 with COVID-19, enrolled during active disease.

The gene calls are TRBV6-1 and TRBJ1-1; D not resolved. CDR1 is MNHNS and CDR2 is SASEGT in the germline V gene. This CDR3 comprises 13 residues. The V end lost 1 base, the J end lost 1 base, and 4 bases lay between the germline ends. The CDR3 sequence: CASSEDWNTEAFF. In DNA form, the CDR3 reads TGTGCCAGCAGTGAAGACTGGAACACTGAAGCTTTCTTT.

The rearrangement links TRBV29-1 to TRBJ1-1; D is unclear. This CDR3 is 13 amino acids long. CDR1 and CDR2 from the germline V gene are SQVTM and ANQGSEA. The ends were cut back, 7 bases at V and 5 bases at J, with 17 bases in the middle. CDR3 in amino acids: CSDSLNEYTEAFF. CDR3 in DNA: TGCAGCGATAGTTTGAATGAATATACTGAAGCTTTCTTT.